The text below deals with one T cell receptor (beta chain). The antigen remains unidentified. The data were obtained in a study of early T cells in non-severe SARS-CoV-2 infection. Study summary: The authors sequenced bulk RNA from unsorted whole blood, leaving chains unpaired.

Study observations and caveats: Lookups in VDJdb leaned toward anti-spike CD8 responses and missed private and CD4 specificities.

V lost 2 bases, J lost 0 bases, and 3 bases stayed unmatched. Looked up from germline, CDR1 is MNHEY and CDR2 is SVGAGI. The CDR3 has 16 residues. Molecules of cDNA were individually given unique molecular identifiers that were attached to them. TCRdb re-called the 5' RACE reads through MiXCR, storing one row per CDR3 protein. Of some 40,000 distinct CDR3 sequences in the sample, over 4% were seen once. The J gene is TRBJ2-2, the V gene TRBV6-5; 7 nucleotides line up with TRBD2. The source material was whole blood. This TCR derives from an adult who was a healthcare worker with PCR-confirmed SARS-CoV-2 infection or an uninfected control (not recorded which). CDR3 sequence reads: CASSYTAGSNTGELFF. Here the CDR3 DNA reads TGTGCCAGCAGTTACACAGCGGGATCGAACACCGGGGAGCTGTTTTTT.